Below are 9 T cell receptor beta chains sequenced from a single sample in a study of T-cell reconstitution after alpha-beta-depleted transplantation in children (dated by TCRdb to 2016 to 2017). Read against the paper, the sample's treatment or condition label means: allogeneic hematopoietic cell transplantation with graft depleted of TCRalphabeta T cells and CD19 B cells. The library was made by PCR. The reads were generated on an Illumina HiSeq 2500. To normalize quantification of the TCRbeta repertoire, the TCR libraries were built with molecular barcoding that relied on unique molecular identifiers. The raw public data were reprocessed by TCRdb itself: fastp quality trimming at Q25, MiXCR clonotype calling, in-frame beta chains only. Rows merge per CDR3 protein into single entries with the most common DNA and genes. The sample table holds roughly 420,000 distinct CDR3 sequences, of which 16% were seen once. The ten biggest clones cover 25% to 35% of the sample.

Sequenced material: PBMCs, mostly from graft donor cells, taken 360 days after TCRalphabeta/CD19-depleted stem cell transplant. The receptors stem from a boy under three years old who had a stem cell transplant for Wiskott-Aldrich syndrome, so the T cells may come from the graft donor.

The chain links TRBV3-1 to TRBJ2-7; the match to TRBD1 covers 7 bases. CDR1 and CDR2 (germline): LGHDT, YNNKEL (reference sequence). The CDR3 runs to 15 residues. J gave up 0 bases and V 5 bases, and 7 bases lay outside the gene matches. The CDR3 coding sequence is TGTGCCAGCAGCATCCGACAGGGCTTCTCCTACGAGCAGTACTTC. Residues: CASSIRQGFSYEQYF.

The chain uses TRBV29-1 and TRBJ2-3; perhaps TRBD2 as D (7 bases). Per the germline V gene, CDR1 is SQVTM and CDR2 is ANQGSEA. The V gene lost 7 bases and the J gene lost 2 bases, with 16 bases spanning the gap. This CDR3 contains 14 residues. The CDR3 nucleotides are TGCAGCGCCGCCGCCGGGGGGCCCACAGATACGCAGTATTTT. It yields the protein CSAAAGGPTDTQYF.

This clonotype was counted between two and nine times. This chain connects TRBV20-1 to TRBJ2-7, with D possibly matching TRBD1 (6 bases). Trimming pared 3 bases from V and 3 bases from J, leaving 12 bases between. CDR1 is DFQATT, CDR2 SNEGSKA, per germline (reference sequence). There are 13 residues in the CDR3. CDR3 sequence (DNA): TGCAGTGCTAGGGGGGACACCGGCTACGAGCAGTACTTC. Residues: CSARGDTGYEQYF.

The chain is built from TRBV19 and TRBJ2-3; D gene uncertain. Germline V gene lookup returns CDR1 LNHDA and CDR2 SQIVND (reference sequence). This CDR3 region has 11 residues. V dropped 6 bases and J dropped 7 bases, with 8 bases sitting between them. CDR3 protein: CASRDGNTQYF. The CDR3 nucleotides are TGTGCCAGTAGAGATGGGAATACGCAGTATTTT. The full variable domain, its missing parts supplied by reference TRBV19 and TRBJ2-3, is DGGITQSPKYLFRKEGQNVTLSCEQNLNHDAMYWYRQDPGQGLRLIYYSQIVNDFQKGDIAEGYSVSREKKESFPLTVTSAQKNPTAFYLCASRDGNTQYFGPGTRLTVL.

The rearrangement joins TRBV27 to TRBJ2-7; tentative D call: TRBD1 (5 bases). Germline lookup yields CDR1 MNHEY and CDR2 SMNVEV (reference sequence). V was clipped by 0 bases and J by 3 bases, with 6 bases between them. CDR3 length equals 13 residues. The CDR3 DNA is TGTGCCAGCAGTTTATCCGGACACTACGAGCAGTACTTC. This sequence encodes CASSLSGHYEQYF.

This rearrangement joins TRBV6-1 to TRBJ2-5, with 9 nucleotides matching TRBD1. The length of the CDR3 is 16 residues. V lost 6 bases, J lost 2 bases, and 10 bases stayed unmatched. Looked up from germline, CDR1 is MNHNS and CDR2 is SASEGT. CDR3 in amino acids: CASSRSGTGYQETQYF. DNA of the CDR3: TGTGCCAGCAGCCGATCCGGGACAGGGTATCAAGAGACCCAGTACTTC.

This clonotype was counted a few times. This chain joins TRBV27 and TRBJ2-7; 7 nucleotides agree with TRBD1. CDR1 is MNHEY, CDR2 SMNVEV, per germline (reference sequence). With V trimmed by 7 bases and J by 2 bases, 5 bases remained unmatched. The CDR3 has 13 amino acids. CDR3 sequence (DNA): TGTGCCAGCACCAAGGGGGCCGCCTACGAGCAGTACTTC. It encodes CASTKGAAYEQYF.

This clonotype was picked up many times. The J gene is TRBJ2-2, the V gene TRBV6-5, with D uncertain. Germline lookup yields CDR1 MNHEY and CDR2 SVGAGI. V dropped 5 bases and J dropped 3 bases, with 13 bases sitting between them. CDR3 length: 15 residues. CDR3 amino acids: CASSLTPSYTGELFF. The CDR3 nucleotides are TGTGCCAGCAGTCTTACACCTTCCTACACCGGGGAGCTGTTTTTT.

V and J are TRBV7-9 and TRBJ2-1; 8 positions match TRBD2. Germline CDR1 reads SEHNR; CDR2 reads FQNEAQ (reference sequence). V lost 0 bases to trimming and J lost 12 bases; unmatched junction nucleotides: 13. The CDR3 has 16 residues. CDR3 sequence reads: CASSLASAGGHRRQFF. In DNA, the CDR3 is TGTGCCAGCAGCTTAGCGTCGGCGGGGGGCCATCGAAGGCAGTTCTTC.